The present T cell receptor beta chain was sequenced within a study of beta chain features in type 1 diabetes. The overall study: The patient and healthy donor groups were comparable for age, gender and cell yields. Study findings and constraints: Any PCR bias toward short templates would affect both groups alike. Sequencing of cDNA might inflate the share of cells that strongly express TCR.

What was sequenced were expressed TCRB transcripts, since all of the isolated RNA had been reverse transcribed. Libraries were prepared by immunoSEQ multiplex PCR; TCRdb keeps only in-frame clonotypes and omits some of them. The sample holds approximately 470,000 clones; approximately 31% are singletons and the top ten take around 0.065%. CDR3 size: 13 residues. Trimming removed 0 bases from V and 9 bases from J; junction bases left unmatched: 0. Germline CDR1 is SGHRS and CDR2 is YFSETQ. CD4+ cells of the naive, central memory, regulatory and stem cell-like memory types were sorted via CD45RO/CCR7/CD25/CD127/CD95/CD27. Notes on this clone: Its antigen is as yet unknown. This sample includes further DNA sequences coding for the same CDR3.

Sequenced input: naive CD4+ T cells from blood. This receptor was obtained from a man between 18 and 29 years old in good health. The chain combines TRBV5-1 with TRBJ2-1; TRBD2 aligns across 10 bases. Here the CDR3 reads CASSLGLAGEQFF. CDR3 sequence (DNA): TGCGCCAGCAGCTTGGGACTAGCGGGTGAGCAGTTCTTC.